The source of this TCR beta chain is a study of molecular identifiers for immune sequencing clone quantification (dated by TCRdb to the late 2010s). Study-wide context: For a replicate experiment, RNA from roughly 21,000 or 96,000 naive CD8 T cells was divided into five aliquots, of which four were sequenced. The study was a methods study using CD8 T cells to benchmark molecular-identifier clustering-based TCR repertoire sequencing (MIDCIRS) and TCR RNA copy counting. General conclusions and limits of the study: When barcode sub-clustering was not used, chimeric consensus sequences inflated TCR diversity, with chimeras reaching as high as 47%. Modeling indicated about three TCR RNA copies recovered per cell, compared with around 11 by digital PCR, which implies a capture efficiency of 25% to 35%. In CMV-specific effector cells, over 98% of molecules were held by clones above 20 RNA copies, whereas under 1% of molecules were held by such clones in naive cells. The naive libraries included spiked-in Jurkat TCR RNA (roughly eleven copies' worth), and this Jurkat TCR RNA is not part of the donor repertoire. A single cell's worth of spiked-in Jurkat TCR RNA was reported detectable even among approximately 930,000 naive CD8 T cells. Highly expanded clone sizes could be underestimated if identical TCR molecules share a barcode.

From the cysteine through the phenylalanine, the CDR3 covers 16 amino acids. Of the read, only the CDR3 DNA is kept; its 48 bases are in frame from base 1. V is clipped by 4 bases and J by 2 bases, and the sequence between their germline boundaries is 15 bases long. Naive CD8 T cell libraries were made from roughly 20,000 to 1,000,000 sorted cells using 10%, 30% or 50% of purified RNA. On a BD FACSAria II, naive CD8 T cells were FACS-sorted as CD8+CD4-CCR7+CD45RA+ and collected into RLT Plus buffer. Detection sensitivity was tested by spiking Jurkat RNA equal to ten or so TCR copies' worth into samples containing roughly 17,000-1,000,000 naive CD8 T cells. Enrichment of CD8 T cells was done with RosetteSep CD8+ T Cell Enrichment Cocktail plus Ficoll-Paque, and ACK red cell lysis came afterward. Library preparation employed PCR. These reads were obtained on an Illumina HiSeq 4000. Bulk TCR libraries were made following a previously described method, with the TCR primers given in Table S5. Purification of total RNA was performed with the Qiagen AllPrep DNA/RNA kit. Reads from multiple sequencing runs of the same library were pooled before analysis. The paper's data handling went like this. Reads were retained only if their TCR constant sequence matched exactly, and those retained reads were trimmed to 150 nt and grouped according to their 12-nt molecular barcodes. Reads inside each barcode group were sub-clustered using a 15% Levenshtein threshold, and a quality-weighted consensus sequence was constructed for each RNA molecule. Non-functional sequences were filtered out, along with any lower-count sequence sitting one edit away from another sequence. On the basis of fitting two negative binomial distributions, barcode sub-clusters with fewer than 20% of the maximum read count were discarded. TCRdb's own reprocessing of the public reads used fastp at Q25 and MiXCR and kept productive beta chains. Under each unique CDR3 protein, matching rows form one entry showing the most common genes and DNA. The V and J calls shown here were made by TCRdb, not taken from the authors' results. In all, the sample holds approximately 670,000 distinct CDR3 sequences, and around 20% of those were seen once. The ten largest clones take up under 0.95% of the sample.

This clonotype was detected a few times. Its antigen specificity is not known. The record has no base qualities; no much larger clone is one base away. The clonotype was recovered from a human donor in good health. Some libraries in this study had Jurkat cell RNA spiked in. Recombination connected TRBV12-3 or TRBV12-4 to TRBJ2-1; the D segment might be TRBD1 or TRBD2, since each matches 5 bases. The specimen sequenced was naive CD8+ T cells from blood, with Jurkat cell RNA spiked in. In the paper's terms, the cell subset or site label means: FACS-sorted CD8+CD4-CCR7+CD45RA+ naive T cells. The nucleotide sequence is TGTGCCAGCAGTTCGGGGCTGTTAGAGCCCTACAATGAGCAGTTCTTC. This translates into CASSSGLLEPYNEQFF.